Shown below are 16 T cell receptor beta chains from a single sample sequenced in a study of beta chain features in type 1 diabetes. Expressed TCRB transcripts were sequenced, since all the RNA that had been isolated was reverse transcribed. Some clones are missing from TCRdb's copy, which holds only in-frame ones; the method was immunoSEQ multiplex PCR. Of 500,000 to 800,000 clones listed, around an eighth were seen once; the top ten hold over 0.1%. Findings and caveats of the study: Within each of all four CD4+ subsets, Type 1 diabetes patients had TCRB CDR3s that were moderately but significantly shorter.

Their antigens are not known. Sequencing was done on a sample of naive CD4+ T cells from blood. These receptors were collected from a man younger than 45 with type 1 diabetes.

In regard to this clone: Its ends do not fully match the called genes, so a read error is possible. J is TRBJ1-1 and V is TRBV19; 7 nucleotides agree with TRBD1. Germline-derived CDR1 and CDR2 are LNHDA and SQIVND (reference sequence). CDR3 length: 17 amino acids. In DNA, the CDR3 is TGTGCCAGTAGCCGACCCCGCGAAGAACAGGGGAACCCTGAAGCTTTCTTT. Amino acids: CASSRPREEQGNPEAFF.

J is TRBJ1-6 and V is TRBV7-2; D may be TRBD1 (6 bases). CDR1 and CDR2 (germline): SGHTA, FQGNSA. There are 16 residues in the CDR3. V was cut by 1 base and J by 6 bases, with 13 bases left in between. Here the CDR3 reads CASSLVQGGSNSPLHF. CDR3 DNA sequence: TGTGCCAGCAGCTTAGTGCAAGGGGGATCTAATTCACCCCTCCACTTT.

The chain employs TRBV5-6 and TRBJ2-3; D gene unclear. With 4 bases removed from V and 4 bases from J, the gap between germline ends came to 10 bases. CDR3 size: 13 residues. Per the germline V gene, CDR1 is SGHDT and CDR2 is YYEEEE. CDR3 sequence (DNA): TGTGCCAGCAGCGGGCCCTGGGCAGATACGCAGTATTTT. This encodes CASSGPWADTQYF. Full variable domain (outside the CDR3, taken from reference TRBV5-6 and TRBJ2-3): DAGVTQSPTHLIKTRGQQVTLRCSPKSGHDTVSWYQQALGQGPQFIFQYYEEEERQRGNFPDRFSGHQFPNYSSELNVNALLLGDSALYLCASSGPWADTQYFGPGTRLTVL.

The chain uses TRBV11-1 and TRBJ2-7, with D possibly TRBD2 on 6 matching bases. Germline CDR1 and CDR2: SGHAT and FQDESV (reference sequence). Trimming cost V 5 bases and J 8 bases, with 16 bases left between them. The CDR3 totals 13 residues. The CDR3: CASSPPRGLKQYF. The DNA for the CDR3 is TGTGCCAGCAGCCCACCGCGGGGCTTAAAGCAGTACTTC.

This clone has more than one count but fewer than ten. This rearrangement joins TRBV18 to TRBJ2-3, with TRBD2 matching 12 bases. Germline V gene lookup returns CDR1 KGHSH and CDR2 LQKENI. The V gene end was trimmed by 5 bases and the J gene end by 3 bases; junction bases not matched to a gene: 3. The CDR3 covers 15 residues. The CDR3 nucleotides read TGTGCCAGCTCAGAGACTAGCGGGGGAACAGATACGCAGTATTTT. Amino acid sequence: CASSETSGGTDTQYF.

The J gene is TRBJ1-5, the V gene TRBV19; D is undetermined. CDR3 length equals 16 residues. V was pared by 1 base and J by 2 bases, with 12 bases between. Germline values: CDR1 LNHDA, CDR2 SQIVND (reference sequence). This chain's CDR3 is CASSIGDRERNQPQHF. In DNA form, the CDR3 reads TGTGCCAGTAGTATAGGGGATCGGGAGCGCAATCAGCCCCAGCATTTT.

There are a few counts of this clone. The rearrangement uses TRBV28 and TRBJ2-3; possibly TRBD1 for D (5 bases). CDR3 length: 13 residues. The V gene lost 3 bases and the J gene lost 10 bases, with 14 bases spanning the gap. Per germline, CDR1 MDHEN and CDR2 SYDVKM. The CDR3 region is CASSLQSSGSQYF. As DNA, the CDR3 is TGTGCCAGCAGTTTGCAGTCATCAGGGTCGCAGTATTTT.

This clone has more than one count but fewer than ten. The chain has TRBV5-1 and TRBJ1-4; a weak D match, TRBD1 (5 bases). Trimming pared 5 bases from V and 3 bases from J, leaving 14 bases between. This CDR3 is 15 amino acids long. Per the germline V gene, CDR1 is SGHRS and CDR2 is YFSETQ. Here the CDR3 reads CASSQGGSANEKLFF. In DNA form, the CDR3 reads TGCGCCAGCAGTCAGGGAGGTTCGGCTAATGAAAAACTGTTTTTT. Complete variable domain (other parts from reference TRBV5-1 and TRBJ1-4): KAGVTQTPRYLIKTRGQQVTLSCSPISGHRSVSWYQQTPGQGLQFLFEYFSETQRNKGNFPGRFSGRQFSNSRSEMNVSTLELGDSALYLCASSQGGSANEKLFFGSGTQLSVL.

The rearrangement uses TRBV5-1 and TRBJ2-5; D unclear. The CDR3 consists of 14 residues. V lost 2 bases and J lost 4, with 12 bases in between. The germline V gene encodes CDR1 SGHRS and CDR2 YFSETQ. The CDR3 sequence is CASSFRASGETQYF. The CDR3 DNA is TGCGCCAGCAGCTTCCGGGCCTCTGGAGAGACCCAGTACTTC.

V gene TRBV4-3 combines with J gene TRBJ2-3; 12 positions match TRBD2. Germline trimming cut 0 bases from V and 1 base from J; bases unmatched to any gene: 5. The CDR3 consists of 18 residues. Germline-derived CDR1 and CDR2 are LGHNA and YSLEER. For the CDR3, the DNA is TGCGCCAGCAGCCAAGATTACCGGACTAGCGGGGGCACAGATACGCAGTATTTT. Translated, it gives CASSQDYRTSGGTDTQYF.

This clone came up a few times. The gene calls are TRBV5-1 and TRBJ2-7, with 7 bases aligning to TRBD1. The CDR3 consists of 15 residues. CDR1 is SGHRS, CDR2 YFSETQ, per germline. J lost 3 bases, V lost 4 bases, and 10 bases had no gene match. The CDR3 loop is CASSLQRDSNYEQYF. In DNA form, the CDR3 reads TGCGCCAGCAGCCTGCAAAGGGACAGCAACTACGAGCAGTACTTC.

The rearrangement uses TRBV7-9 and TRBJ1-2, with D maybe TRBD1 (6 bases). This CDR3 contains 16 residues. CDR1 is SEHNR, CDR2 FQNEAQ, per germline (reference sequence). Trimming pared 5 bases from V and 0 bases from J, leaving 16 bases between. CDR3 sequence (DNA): TGTGCCAGCAGCCCAATCCAGGGGCGATCTAACTATGGCTACACCTTC. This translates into CASSPIQGRSNYGYTF.

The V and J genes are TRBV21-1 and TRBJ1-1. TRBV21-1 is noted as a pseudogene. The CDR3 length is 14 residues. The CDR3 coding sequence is TGTGCCAGCAGCAAAGAGGAGGTATGCACTGAAGCTTTCTTT. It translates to CASSKEEVCTEAFF.

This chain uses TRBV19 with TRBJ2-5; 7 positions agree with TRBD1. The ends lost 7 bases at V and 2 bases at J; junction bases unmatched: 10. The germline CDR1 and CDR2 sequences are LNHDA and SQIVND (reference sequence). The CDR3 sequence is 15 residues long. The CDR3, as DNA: TGTGCCAGTACCGACGCCGGGACAGATCAAGAGACCCAGTACTTC. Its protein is CASTDAGTDQETQYF.

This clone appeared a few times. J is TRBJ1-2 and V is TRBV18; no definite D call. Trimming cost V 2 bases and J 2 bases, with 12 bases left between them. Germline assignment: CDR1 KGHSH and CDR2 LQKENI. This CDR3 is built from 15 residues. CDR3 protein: CASSPSNGANYGYTF. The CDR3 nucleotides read TGTGCCAGCTCACCAAGTAATGGCGCGAACTATGGCTACACCTTC.

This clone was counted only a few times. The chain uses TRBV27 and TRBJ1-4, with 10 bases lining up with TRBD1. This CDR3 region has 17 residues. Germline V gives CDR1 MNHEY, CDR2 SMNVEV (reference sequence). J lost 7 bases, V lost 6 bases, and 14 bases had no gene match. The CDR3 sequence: CASRRTGTGVRPEKLFF. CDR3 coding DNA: TGTGCCAGCAGGAGAACCGGGACAGGGGTTCGCCCTGAAAAACTGTTTTTT.